The 27 T cell receptor beta chains below all came from one sample that was sequenced in a study of response to subunit inactivated influenza vaccine. TCRdb re-derived calls from the RT-PCR reads in MiXCR, one entry per CDR3 protein. The sample records under 500,000 distinct CDR3 sequences, roughly 11% being singletons. The sequenced sample was PBMCs from blood, obtained 45 days after vaccination. Every receptor here comes from a man aged 45-65 years who received an inactivated influenza vaccine.

This sequence joins TRBV12-3 or TRBV12-4 and TRBJ2-6; D is uncertain. This CDR3 region has 17 residues. Trimming stripped 5 bases from V and 5 bases from J, with 19 bases between. This CDR3 is CASSPRTESGRANVLTF. CDR3 DNA sequence: TGTGCCAGCAGTCCACGGACCGAATCCGGGCGGGCCAACGTCCTGACTTTC.

This rearrangement joins TRBV9 to TRBJ2-5; D is unclear. Germline CDR1 is SGDLS and CDR2 is YYNGEE. There are 13 residues in the CDR3. The ends were cut back, 4 bases at V and 3 bases at J, with 10 bases in the middle. Here the CDR3 reads CASSIGLEETQYF. The CDR3 DNA sequence: TGTGCCAGCAGCATAGGCCTGGAAGAGACCCAGTACTTC.

This clonotype was counted ten times or more. Here the CDR3 DNA reads TGTGCCAGCAGTTTAGGCAGGTCACCAAGAGCTTTCTTT. This gives the protein CASSLGRSPRAFF. V gene TRBV12-3 or TRBV12-4 combines with J gene TRBJ1-1, with D uncertain. This CDR3 has 13 residues. The V end was cut by 1 base, the J end by 10 bases, with 13 bases between.

V and J are TRBV12-3 or TRBV12-4 and TRBJ2-1; no reliable D call. V lost 1 base and J 9 bases, leaving 16 bases between the germline ends. There are 15 residues in the CDR3. DNA for the CDR3: TGTGCCAGCAGTTTAGTGCAACCAGTCATGGGTGAGCAGTTCTTC. This codes for CASSLVQPVMGEQFF.

There are many counts of this clonotype. The chain couples TRBV10-3 to TRBJ2-7; TRBD2 matches 9 bases. From germline, CDR1 is ENHRY and CDR2 SYGVKD. Unmatched junction bases numbered 4, after V lost 3 bases and J lost 4 bases. There are 14 residues in the CDR3. The CDR3 DNA reads as TGTGCCATCAGTGATAGTAGCGGGAGTTACGAGCAGTACTTC. It codes for CAISDSSGSYEQYF.

The chain uses TRBV7-9 and TRBJ2-2, with D perhaps TRBD1 or TRBD2 (6 bases each). This CDR3 is built from 15 residues. Germline CDR1 is SEHNR and CDR2 is FQNEAQ (reference sequence). Trimming pared 1 base from V and 5 bases from J, leaving 11 bases between. The CDR3 region is CASSLDGGWTGELFF. As DNA, the CDR3 is TGTGCCAGCAGCTTAGACGGGGGCTGGACCGGGGAGCTGTTTTTT. Full variable domain (outside the CDR3, taken from reference TRBV7-9 and TRBJ2-2): DTGVSQNPRHKITKRGQNVTFRCDPISEHNRLYWYRQTLGQGPEFLTYFQNEAQLEKSRLLSDRFSAERPKGSFSTLEIQRTEQGDSAMYLCASSLDGGWTGELFFGEGSRLTVL.

This clonotype came up many times. The chain carries TRBV10-3 and TRBJ1-5, with 11 bases matching TRBD1. V dropped 10 bases and J dropped 5; count of bases not matched to a gene: 4. Germline CDR1 and CDR2: ENHRY and SYGVKD. This CDR3 is built from 13 residues. CDR3 residues: CASAGQGDQPQHF. In DNA, the CDR3 is TGTGCCAGCGCGGGACAGGGGGATCAGCCCCAGCATTTT.

This clonotype was seen a handful of times. The V and J genes are TRBV5-1 and TRBJ2-6; D possibly corresponds to TRBD2 (5 bases). CDR1 is SGHRS and CDR2 is YFSETQ in the germline V gene. The CDR3 totals 18 residues. V shed 0 bases and J shed 1 base, with 14 bases lying between them. The CDR3 sequence is CASSLVPSGISGANVLTF. The CDR3 DNA sequence: TGCGCCAGCAGCTTGGTACCCTCCGGGATTTCTGGGGCCAACGTCCTGACTTTC.

The gene calls are TRBV29-1 and TRBJ2-3; 10 bases line up with TRBD2. The CDR3 length is 15 residues. Germline V gives CDR1 SQVTM, CDR2 ANQGSEA. V was clipped by 3 bases and J by 6 bases; unmatched bases: 9. The CDR3 sequence is CSVEAAGGPGDTQYF. The CDR3 DNA reads TGCAGCGTTGAGGCAGCGGGAGGGCCGGGGGATACGCAGTATTTT.

This chain uses TRBV24-1 with TRBJ2-3; 9 bases are shared with TRBD1. CDR3 length: 16 residues. Germline V CDR1 and CDR2: KGHDR, SFDVKD. The V segment lost 7 bases and the J segment 0 bases; nucleotides outside the gene matches: 7. The CDR3 coding sequence is TGTGCCACCAGCACCCGGACAGGGGCAAGCACAGATACGCAGTATTTT. Translated, it gives CATSTRTGASTDTQYF.

This clonotype was detected many times. This rearrangement joins TRBV10-3 to TRBJ2-1; 9 bases are shared with TRBD2. Losses at the gene ends were 10 bases for V and 8 bases for J; bases not matched to a gene: 12. CDR1 and CDR2 (germline): ENHRY, SYGVKD. The CDR3 consists of 14 residues. CDR3 sequence (DNA): TGTGCCACCTATCCCGGGACTAGCTCGTATGAGCAGTTCTTC. This codes for CATYPGTSSYEQFF.

This clonotype was detected a few times. The chain employs TRBV11-2 and TRBJ2-7, with D possibly called TRBD1 or TRBD2 (6 bases each). Germline V gene lookup returns CDR1 SGHAT and CDR2 FQNNGV. V was pared by 0 bases and J by 4 bases, with 16 bases between. CDR3 length equals 16 residues. CDR3 residues: CASSLDHGGTTYEQYF. The CDR3 DNA follows: TGTGCCAGCAGCTTAGATCATGGCGGGACAACATACGAGCAGTACTTC.

This clonotype was seen repeatedly, ten times or more. V gene TRBV28 combines with J gene TRBJ2-1, with 11 bases lining up with TRBD2. V lost 2 bases, J lost 0 bases, and 0 bases stayed unmatched. CDR1 and CDR2 from the germline V gene are MDHEN and SYDVKM. The CDR3 loop spans 16 amino acids. CDR3 nucleotides: TGTGCCAGCAGTTTACTAGCGGGAGGCTCCTACAATGAGCAGTTCTTC. The encoded protein is CASSLLAGGSYNEQFF. Full variable domain (remainder filled in from reference TRBV28 and TRBJ2-1): DVKVTQSSRYLVKRTGEKVFLECVQDMDHENMFWYRQDPGLGLRLIYFSYDVKMKEKGDIPEGYSVSREKKERFSLILESASTNQTSMYLCASSLLAGGSYNEQFFGPGTRLTVL.

The chain couples TRBV4-3 to TRBJ1-1; D gene unclear. Germline V CDR1 and CDR2: LGHNA, YSLEER. This CDR3 contains 15 residues. V gave up 2 bases and J gave up 3 bases, with 13 bases separating them. CDR3 protein: CASSQLLTGHTEAFF. As DNA, the CDR3 is TGCGCCAGCAGCCAACTTCTTACTGGGCACACTGAAGCTTTCTTT.

A few counts support this clonotype. The rearrangement uses TRBV6-2 or TRBV6-3 and TRBJ2-7; 10 bases match TRBD1. The CDR3 is made up of 15 amino acids. The V and J ends lost 6 bases and 2 bases, in that order; junction bases with no gene match: 7. Germline V lookup: CDR1 MNHEY, CDR2 SVGEGT. Here the CDR3 DNA reads TGTGCCAGCAGCCAGAGGACAGGGGGTGCCTACGAGCAGTACTTC. Translation gives CASSQRTGGAYEQYF.

This clonotype was counted a few times. J is TRBJ2-3 and V is TRBV7-9, with D possibly matching TRBD2 (5 bases). The CDR3 runs 15 residues. From germline, CDR1 is SEHNR and CDR2 FQNEAQ (reference sequence). V was shortened by 5 bases and J by 4 bases, with 16 bases between the two germline ends. CDR3 DNA sequence: TGTGCCAGCAGCCCGAGAGGGTCAAACGCAGATACGCAGTATTTT. It yields the protein CASSPRGSNADTQYF.

This rearrangement joins TRBV30 to TRBJ2-7, with D hard to call. The CDR3 extends over 11 amino acids. Germline-derived CDR1 and CDR2 are GTSNPN and SVGIG (reference sequence). Trimming pared 2 bases from V and 2 bases from J, leaving 4 bases between. The CDR3 bases are TGTGCCTGGAGTCGAGCCTACGAGCAGTACTTC. This translates into CAWSRAYEQYF.

The chain combines TRBV7-2 with TRBJ2-4; the D gene could be TRBD1 or TRBD2 (6 bases each). Looked up from germline, CDR1 is SGHTA and CDR2 is FQGNSA. V was clipped by 1 base and J by 6 bases, with 13 bases between them. This CDR3 has 15 residues. CDR3 residues: CASSLDRGTLNIQYF. CDR3 coding DNA: TGTGCCAGCAGCTTAGATAGGGGGACTTTAAACATTCAGTACTTC.

The chain combines TRBV3-1 with TRBJ2-6; D ambiguous. V gave up 2 bases and J gave up 1 base, with 12 bases separating them. Germline values: CDR1 LGHDT, CDR2 YNNKEL (reference sequence). The CDR3 spans 17 residues. CDR3 region: CASSQQIRASGANVLTF. The CDR3 region has the DNA TGTGCCAGCAGCCAACAGATCCGGGCTTCTGGGGCCAACGTCCTGACTTTC.

This clonotype was seen more than once but under ten times. This chain joins TRBV6-5 and TRBJ2-7, with TRBD1 as a possible D gene (5 bases). Germline CDR1 MNHEY, CDR2 SVGAGI. Trimming took 3 bases from V and 4 from J, leaving 16 bases between them. The length of the CDR3 is 15 residues. Here the CDR3 reads CASSYLRGMVYEQYF. For the CDR3, the DNA is TGTGCCAGCAGTTATCTTAGGGGTATGGTATACGAGCAGTACTTC.

This clonotype appeared a few times. The chain has TRBV20-1 and TRBJ2-3, with D possibly TRBD2 on 5 matching bases. Trimming removed 5 bases from V and 2 bases from J, with 14 bases in between. The CDR3 has 14 amino acids. CDR1 is DFQATT and CDR2 is SNEGSKA in the germline V gene (reference sequence). The CDR3 here is CSAFQRPVTDTQYF. The CDR3 bases are TGCAGTGCTTTCCAGCGGCCTGTCACAGATACGCAGTATTTT.

This chain connects TRBV12-3 or TRBV12-4 to TRBJ2-7; TRBD1 matches 7 bases. The CDR3 length is 15 residues. With V trimmed by 6 bases and J by 2 bases, 10 bases remained unmatched. The CDR3 DNA follows: TGTGCCAGCAGCCCAAGGGGGCCCGGTACCTACGAGCAGTACTTC. Translation gives CASSPRGPGTYEQYF.

In this sample, this clonotype turned up a few times. The CDR3 protein is CATSAHDEKLFF. DNA for the CDR3: TGTGCTACGAGTGCTCACGACGAAAAACTGTTTTTT. This chain links TRBV2 with TRBJ1-4, with D unclear. Germline CDR1 reads SNHLY; CDR2 reads FYNNEI. The CDR3 covers 12 residues.

This clonotype was picked up a small number of times. CDR3 in DNA: TGTGCCTGGGGTAATCGGCAGGCGGCTTTCTTT. It is translated as CAWGNRQAAFF. The chain joins TRBV30 to TRBJ1-1; D is undetermined. This CDR3 is 11 amino acids long. The germline V gene has CDR1 GTSNPN and CDR2 SVGIG (reference sequence). Trimming left V 5 bases short and J 11 bases short, with 15 bases between.

The chain joins TRBV20-1 to TRBJ2-3; D is possibly TRBD1 (5 bases). Germline lookup yields CDR1 DFQATT and CDR2 SNEGSKA (reference sequence). V gave up 0 bases and J gave up 8 bases, with 15 bases separating them. The CDR3 loop spans 14 amino acids. The CDR3 sequence is CSARDSTAPGTQYF. The CDR3 nucleotides are TGCAGTGCTAGAGATTCGACAGCTCCGGGTACGCAGTATTTT.

V gene TRBV5-1 combines with J gene TRBJ2-7, with 9 bases lining up with TRBD2. The CDR3 contains 13 residues. The trim removed 4 bases at V and 2 bases at J, leaving 1 base unmatched. Germline CDR1 and CDR2: SGHRS and YFSETQ. For the CDR3, the DNA is TGCGCCAGCAGCGCTAGCGGGGCCTACGAGCAGTACTTC. Protein sequence: CASSASGAYEQYF. The whole variable domain, filled in from reference TRBV5-1 and TRBJ2-7, reads KAGVTQTPRYLIKTRGQQVTLSCSPISGHRSVSWYQQTPGQGLQFLFEYFSETQRNKGNFPGRFSGRQFSNSRSEMNVSTLELGDSALYLCASSASGAYEQYFGPGTRLTVT.

In this sample, this clonotype turned up a few times. V and J are TRBV6-5 and TRBJ1-5; D gene unclear. The CDR3 contains 16 residues. V lost 1 base and J lost 0, with 10 bases in between. Germline V gene sequence: CDR1 MNHEY, CDR2 SVGAGI. CDR3 nucleotide sequence: TGTGCCAGCAGTTACTTGTCAGCCGATAGCAATCAGCCCCAGCATTTT. This codes for CASSYLSADSNQPQHF.